These 4 T cell receptor delta chains were all obtained from the same sample, sequenced in a study of gamma-delta T cells after stem cell transplantation (dated by TCRdb to about 2016). The protocol used for the library was RT-PCR. Sequencing was carried out with an Illumina MiSeq. TCRdb reanalyzed the public reads with the CATT caller, and identical DNA sequences were merged afterwards. In this sample the table shows about 2,300 delta-chain clones, over 5% of which occur a single time. The ten largest clones add up to about 25% of the sample. Sequencing was carried out using gamma-delta T cells. The source of these receptors is a human donor. It is not recorded whose cells these are; they may come from a transplant donor.

As regards this clone: This may be a read error, as it is one base from a much larger clone. The chain recombines TRDV2 with TRDJ3; 7 nucleotides match TRDD3. This CDR3 has 19 residues. V gave up 4 bases and J gave up 0 bases; unmatched junction bases: 11. Germline values: CDR1 GEAIGNYY, CDR2 EKD. CDR3 region: CACDDAGGPSSWDTRQMFF. The DNA of the CDR3 is TGTGCCTGTGATGACGCTGGGGGGCCAAGCTCCTGGGACACCCGACAGATGTTTTTC.

To note about this clone: Translating this DNA gives a protein that differs at residue 18 from the TCRdb one, which belongs to a much larger clone; a read error is likely, and the protein shown is this translation. V and J are TRDV2 and TRDJ3; 13 bases are a match to TRDD3. Germline V gives CDR1 GEAIGNYY, CDR2 EKD. The CDR3 is 20 amino acids. The CDR3 DNA reads as TGTGCCTGTGACACCGTACTGGGGGATACGCGGTCCTGGGACACCCGACAGATATTTTTC. Its translation is CACDTVLGDTRSWDTRQIFF.

Details on this clone: This could be a read error, since a much larger clone is one nucleotide away. This sequence joins TRDV2 and TRDJ1; D is unclear. Germline V gene sequence: CDR1 GEAIGNYY, CDR2 EKD. The CDR3 extends over 15 amino acids. The CDR3 sequence: CACDALSRVADKLTF. The CDR3, as DNA: TGTGCCTGTGACGCCTTATCACGCGTAGCCGATAAACTCACCTTT.

By frequency in the sample, this clone is medium-sized (0.01 to 0.1%). One base away lies a much larger clone, so this may be a sequencing read error. The chain carries TRDV2 and TRDJ1; TRDD3 matches at 7 bases. The junction had 8 bases not matched to a gene; V was cut back by 2 bases and J by 0 bases. Germline assignment: CDR1 GEAIGNYY and CDR2 EKD. This CDR3 has 16 residues. CDR3: CACDKLGATYTDKLIF. CDR3 DNA sequence: TGTGCCTGTGACAAGCTGGGGGCTACCTACACCGATAAACTCATCTTT.